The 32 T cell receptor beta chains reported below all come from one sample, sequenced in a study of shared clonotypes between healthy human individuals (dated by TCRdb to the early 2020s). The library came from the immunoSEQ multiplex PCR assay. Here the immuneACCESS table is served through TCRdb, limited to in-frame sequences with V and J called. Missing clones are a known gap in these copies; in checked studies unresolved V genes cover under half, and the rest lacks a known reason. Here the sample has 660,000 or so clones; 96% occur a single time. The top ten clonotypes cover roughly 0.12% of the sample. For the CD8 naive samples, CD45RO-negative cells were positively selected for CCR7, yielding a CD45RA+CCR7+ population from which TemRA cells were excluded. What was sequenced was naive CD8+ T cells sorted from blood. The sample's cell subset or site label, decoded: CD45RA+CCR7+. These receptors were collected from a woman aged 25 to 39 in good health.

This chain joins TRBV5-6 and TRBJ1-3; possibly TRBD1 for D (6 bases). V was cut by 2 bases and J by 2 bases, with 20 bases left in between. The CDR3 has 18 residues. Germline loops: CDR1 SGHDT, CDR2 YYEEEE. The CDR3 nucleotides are TGTGCCAGCAGCTTTTGGGGGGCCGGTGCAGTTACTGGAAACACCATATATTTT. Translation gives CASSFWGAGAVTGNTIYF.

The CDR3 coding sequence is TGTGCCAGCAGATGGGGGACAGACACAGAACTGTTTTTT. Residues: CASRWGTDTELFF. This rearrangement joins TRBV27 to TRBJ1-4; 7 bases agree with TRBD1. V was clipped by 6 bases and J by 12 bases; unmatched bases: 10. The CDR3 sequence is 13 residues long. CDR1 is MNHEY and CDR2 is SMNVEV in the germline V gene (reference sequence). Full variable domain (remainder filled in from reference TRBV27 and TRBJ1-4): EAQVTQNPRYLITVTGKKLTVTCSQNMNHEYMSWYRQDPGLGLRQIYYSMNVEVTDKGDVPEGYKVSRKEKRNFPLILESPSPNQTSLYFCASRWGTDTELFFGSGTQLSVL.

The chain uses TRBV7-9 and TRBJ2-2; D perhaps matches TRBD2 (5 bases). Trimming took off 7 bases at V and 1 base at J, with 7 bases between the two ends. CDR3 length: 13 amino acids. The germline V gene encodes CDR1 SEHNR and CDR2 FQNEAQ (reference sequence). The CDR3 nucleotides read TGTGCCAGCACCGAGGGGAACACCGGGGAGCTGTTTTTT. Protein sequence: CASTEGNTGELFF.

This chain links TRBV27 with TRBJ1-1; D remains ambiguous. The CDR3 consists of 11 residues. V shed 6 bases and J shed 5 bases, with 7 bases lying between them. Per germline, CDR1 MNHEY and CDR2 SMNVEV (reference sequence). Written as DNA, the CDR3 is TGTGCCAGCAGCGGAGGGACTGAAGCTTTCTTT. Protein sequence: CASSGGTEAFF.

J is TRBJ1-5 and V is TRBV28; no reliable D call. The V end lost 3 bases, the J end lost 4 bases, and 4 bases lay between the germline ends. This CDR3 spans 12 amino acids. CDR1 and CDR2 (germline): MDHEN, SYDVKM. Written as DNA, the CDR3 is TGTGCCAGCAGTTTGAGGAATCAGCCCCAGCATTTT. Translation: CASSLRNQPQHF.

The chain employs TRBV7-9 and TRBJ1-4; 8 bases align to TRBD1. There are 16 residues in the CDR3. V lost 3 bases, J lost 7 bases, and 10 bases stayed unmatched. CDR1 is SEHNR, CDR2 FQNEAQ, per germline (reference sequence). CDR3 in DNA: TGTGCCAGCAGCTTCGGACAGGGCGTACTTCGTGAAAAACTGTTTTTT. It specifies CASSFGQGVLREKLFF.

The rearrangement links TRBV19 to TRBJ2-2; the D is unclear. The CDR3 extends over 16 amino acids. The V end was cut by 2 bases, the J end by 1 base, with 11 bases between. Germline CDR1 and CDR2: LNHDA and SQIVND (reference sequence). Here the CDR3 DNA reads TGTGCCAGTAGTATAAACCCATTTCTGAACACCGGGGAGCTGTTTTTT. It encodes CASSINPFLNTGELFF.

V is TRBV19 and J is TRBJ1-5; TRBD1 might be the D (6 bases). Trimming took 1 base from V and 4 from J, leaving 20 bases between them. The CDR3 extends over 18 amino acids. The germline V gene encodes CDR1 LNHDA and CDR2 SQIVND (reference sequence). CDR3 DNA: TGTGCCAGTAGTATAGTTCTGGGGGGGGCGGGCGGAAATCAGCCCCAGCATTTT. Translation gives CASSIVLGGAGGNQPQHF.

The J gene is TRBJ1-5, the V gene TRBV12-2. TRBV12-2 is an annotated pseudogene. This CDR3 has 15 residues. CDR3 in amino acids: CASRPHSLSNQPQHF. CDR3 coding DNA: TGTGCAAGTCGCCCTCACTCACTTAGCAATCAGCCCCAGCATTTT.

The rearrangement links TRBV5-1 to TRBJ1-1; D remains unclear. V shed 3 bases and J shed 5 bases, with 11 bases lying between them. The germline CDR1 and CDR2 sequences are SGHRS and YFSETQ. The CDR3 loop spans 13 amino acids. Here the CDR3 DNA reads TGCGCCAGCAGCTCTGAATACGGAACTGAAGCTTTCTTT. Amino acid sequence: CASSSEYGTEAFF.

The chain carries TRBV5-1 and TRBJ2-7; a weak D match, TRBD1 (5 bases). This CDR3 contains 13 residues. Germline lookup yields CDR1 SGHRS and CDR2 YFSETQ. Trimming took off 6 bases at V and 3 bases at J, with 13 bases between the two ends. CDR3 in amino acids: CASTTGQGYEQYF. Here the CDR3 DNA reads TGCGCCAGCACCACCGGCCAGGGCTACGAGCAGTACTTC. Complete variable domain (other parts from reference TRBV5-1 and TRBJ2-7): KAGVTQTPRYLIKTRGQQVTLSCSPISGHRSVSWYQQTPGQGLQFLFEYFSETQRNKGNFPGRFSGRQFSNSRSEMNVSTLELGDSALYLCASTTGQGYEQYFGPGTRLTVT.

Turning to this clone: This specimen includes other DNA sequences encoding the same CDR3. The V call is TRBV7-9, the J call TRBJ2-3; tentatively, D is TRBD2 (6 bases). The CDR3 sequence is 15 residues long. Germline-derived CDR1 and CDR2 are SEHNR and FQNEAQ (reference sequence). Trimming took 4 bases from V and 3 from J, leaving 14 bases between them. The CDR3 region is CASSSLAGRTDTQYF. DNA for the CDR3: TGTGCCAGCAGCTCTCTCGCGGGACGGACAGATACGCAGTATTTT.

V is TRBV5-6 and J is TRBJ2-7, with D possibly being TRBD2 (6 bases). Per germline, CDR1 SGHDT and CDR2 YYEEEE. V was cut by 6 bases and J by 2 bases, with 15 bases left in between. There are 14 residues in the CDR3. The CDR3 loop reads CASMKSGLPYEQYF. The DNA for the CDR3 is TGTGCCAGCATGAAATCGGGACTTCCCTACGAGCAGTACTTC.

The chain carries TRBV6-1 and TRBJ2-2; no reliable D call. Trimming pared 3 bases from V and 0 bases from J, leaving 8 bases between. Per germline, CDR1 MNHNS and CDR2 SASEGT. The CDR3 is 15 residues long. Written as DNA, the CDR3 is TGTGCCAGCAGTGACCCTCCGGCGAACACCGGGGAGCTGTTTTTT. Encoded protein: CASSDPPANTGELFF.

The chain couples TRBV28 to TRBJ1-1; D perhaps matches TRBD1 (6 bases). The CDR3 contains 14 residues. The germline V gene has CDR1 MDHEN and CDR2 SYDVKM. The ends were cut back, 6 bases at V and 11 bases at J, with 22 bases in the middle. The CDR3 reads CASSPRSGGRRAFF. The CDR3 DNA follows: TGTGCCAGCAGCCCACGGTCGGGGGGCCGGAGGGCTTTCTTT.

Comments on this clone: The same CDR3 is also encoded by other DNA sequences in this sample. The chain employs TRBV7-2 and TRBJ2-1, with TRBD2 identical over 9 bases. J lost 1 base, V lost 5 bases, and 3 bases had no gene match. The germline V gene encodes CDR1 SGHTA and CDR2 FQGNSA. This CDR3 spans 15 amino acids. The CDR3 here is CASSPGLASYNEQFF. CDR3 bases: TGTGCCAGCAGCCCGGGACTAGCATCCTACAATGAGCAGTTCTTC. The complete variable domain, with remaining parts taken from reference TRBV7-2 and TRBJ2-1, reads GAGVSQSPSNKVTEKGKDVELRCDPISGHTALYWYRQSLGQGLEFLIYFQGNSAPDKSGLPSDRFSAERTGGSVSTLTIQRTQQEDSAVYLCASSPGLASYNEQFFGPGTRLTVL.

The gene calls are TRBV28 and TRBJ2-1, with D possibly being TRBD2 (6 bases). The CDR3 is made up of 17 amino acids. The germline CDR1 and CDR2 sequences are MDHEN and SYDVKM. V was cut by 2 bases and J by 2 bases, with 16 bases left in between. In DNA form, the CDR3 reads TGTGCCAGCAGTTTAAGTCTTGCGGCGGGACCCTACAATGAGCAGTTCTTC. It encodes CASSLSLAAGPYNEQFF.

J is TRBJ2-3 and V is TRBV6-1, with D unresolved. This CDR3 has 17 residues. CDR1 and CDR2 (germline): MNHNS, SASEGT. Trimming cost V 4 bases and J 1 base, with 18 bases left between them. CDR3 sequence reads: CASSGGTVRSRTDTQYF. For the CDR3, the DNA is TGTGCCAGCAGTGGAGGTACGGTGCGGAGTCGCACAGATACGCAGTATTTT.

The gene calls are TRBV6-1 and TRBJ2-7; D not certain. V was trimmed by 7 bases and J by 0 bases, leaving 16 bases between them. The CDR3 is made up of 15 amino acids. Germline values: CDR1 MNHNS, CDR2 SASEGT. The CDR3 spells CASTPPESVSYEQYF. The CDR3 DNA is TGTGCCAGCACCCCCCCGGAAAGTGTCTCCTACGAGCAGTACTTC.

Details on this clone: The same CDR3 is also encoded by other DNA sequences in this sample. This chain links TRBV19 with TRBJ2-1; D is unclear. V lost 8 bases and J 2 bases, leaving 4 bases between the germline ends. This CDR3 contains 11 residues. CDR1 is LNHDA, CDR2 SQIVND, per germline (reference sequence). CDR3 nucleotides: TGTGCCAGTTCCGCCTACAATGAGCAGTTCTTC. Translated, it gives CASSAYNEQFF.

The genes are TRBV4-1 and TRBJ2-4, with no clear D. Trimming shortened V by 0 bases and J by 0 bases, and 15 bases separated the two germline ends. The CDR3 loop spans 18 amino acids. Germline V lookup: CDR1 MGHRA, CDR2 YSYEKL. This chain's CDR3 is CASSQEEVAAVAKNIQYF. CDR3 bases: TGCGCCAGCAGCCAAGAAGAGGTGGCGGCAGTAGCCAAAAACATTCAGTACTTC.

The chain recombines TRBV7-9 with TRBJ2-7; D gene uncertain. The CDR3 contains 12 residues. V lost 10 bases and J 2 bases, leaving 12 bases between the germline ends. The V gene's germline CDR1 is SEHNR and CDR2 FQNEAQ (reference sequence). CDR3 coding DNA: TGTGCCATTGCGACTGTAACCTACGAGCAGTACTTC. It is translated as CAIATVTYEQYF.

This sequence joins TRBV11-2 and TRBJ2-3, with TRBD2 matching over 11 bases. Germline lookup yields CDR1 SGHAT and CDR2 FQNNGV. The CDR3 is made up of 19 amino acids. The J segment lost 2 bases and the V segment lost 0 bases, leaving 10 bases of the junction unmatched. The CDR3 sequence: CASSLDWVLAGVSTDTQYF. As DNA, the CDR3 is TGTGCCAGCAGCTTAGACTGGGTACTAGCGGGAGTGTCCACAGATACGCAGTATTTT.

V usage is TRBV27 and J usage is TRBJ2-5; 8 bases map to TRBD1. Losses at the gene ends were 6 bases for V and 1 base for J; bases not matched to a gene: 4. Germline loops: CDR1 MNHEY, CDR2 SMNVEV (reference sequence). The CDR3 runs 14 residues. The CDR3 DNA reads TGTGCCAGCAGAAGGACAGGGACCCAAGAGACCCAGTACTTC. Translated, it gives CASRRTGTQETQYF.

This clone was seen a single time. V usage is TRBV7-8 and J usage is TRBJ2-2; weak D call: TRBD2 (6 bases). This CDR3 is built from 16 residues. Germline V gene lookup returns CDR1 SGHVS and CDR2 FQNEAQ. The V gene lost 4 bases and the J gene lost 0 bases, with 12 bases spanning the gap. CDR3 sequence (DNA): TGTGCCAGCAGCTCGAGACTAGGGACGAACACCGGGGAGCTGTTTTTT. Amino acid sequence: CASSSRLGTNTGELFF.

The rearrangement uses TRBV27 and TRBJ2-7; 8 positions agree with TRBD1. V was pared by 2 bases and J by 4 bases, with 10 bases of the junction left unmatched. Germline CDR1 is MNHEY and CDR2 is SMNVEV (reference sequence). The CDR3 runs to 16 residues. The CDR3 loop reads CASSLTKTWTGYEQYF. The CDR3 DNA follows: TGTGCCAGCAGTTTAACAAAAACCTGGACAGGGTACGAGCAGTACTTC.

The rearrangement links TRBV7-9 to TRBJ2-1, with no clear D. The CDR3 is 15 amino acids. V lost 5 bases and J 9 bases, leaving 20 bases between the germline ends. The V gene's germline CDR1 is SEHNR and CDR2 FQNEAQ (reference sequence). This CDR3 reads CASSPSTWARPEQFF. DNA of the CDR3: TGTGCCAGCAGCCCAAGTACTTGGGCTCGCCCTGAGCAGTTCTTC.

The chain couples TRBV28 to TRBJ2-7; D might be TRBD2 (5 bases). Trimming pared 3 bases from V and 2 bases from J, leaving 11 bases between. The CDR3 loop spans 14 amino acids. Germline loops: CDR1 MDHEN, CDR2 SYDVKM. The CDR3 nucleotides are TGTGCCAGCAGTTTCGAGGGAGAGGCCTACGAGCAGTACTTC. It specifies CASSFEGEAYEQYF.

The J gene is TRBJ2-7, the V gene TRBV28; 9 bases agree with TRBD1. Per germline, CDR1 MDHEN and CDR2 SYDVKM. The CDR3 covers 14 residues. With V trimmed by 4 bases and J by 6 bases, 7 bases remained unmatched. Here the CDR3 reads CASSSTGGSGEQYF. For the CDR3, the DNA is TGTGCCAGCAGTTCAACAGGGGGCTCTGGCGAGCAGTACTTC.

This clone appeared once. CDR3 sequence: CASSLLGGQPQHF. Here the CDR3 DNA reads TGTGCCAGCAGTTTATTAGGGGGTCAGCCCCAGCATTTT. The V and J genes are TRBV27 and TRBJ1-5, with D perhaps matching TRBD1 (6 bases). The V and J ends lost 1 base and 6 bases respectively, with 7 bases between them. This CDR3 spans 13 amino acids. Germline V gene sequence: CDR1 MNHEY, CDR2 SMNVEV (reference sequence).

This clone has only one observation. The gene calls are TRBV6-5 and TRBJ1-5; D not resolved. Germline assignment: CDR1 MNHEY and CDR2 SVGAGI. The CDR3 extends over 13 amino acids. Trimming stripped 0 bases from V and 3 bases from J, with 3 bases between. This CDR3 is CASSYSYNQPQHF. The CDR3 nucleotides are TGTGCCAGCAGTTACTCGTACAATCAGCCCCAGCATTTT.

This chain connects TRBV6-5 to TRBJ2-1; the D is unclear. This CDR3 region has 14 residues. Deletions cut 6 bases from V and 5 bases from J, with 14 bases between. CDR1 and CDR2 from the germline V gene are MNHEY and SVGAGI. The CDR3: CASRSQWIHNEQFF. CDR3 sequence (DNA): TGTGCCAGCAGGTCTCAGTGGATCCACAATGAGCAGTTCTTC.